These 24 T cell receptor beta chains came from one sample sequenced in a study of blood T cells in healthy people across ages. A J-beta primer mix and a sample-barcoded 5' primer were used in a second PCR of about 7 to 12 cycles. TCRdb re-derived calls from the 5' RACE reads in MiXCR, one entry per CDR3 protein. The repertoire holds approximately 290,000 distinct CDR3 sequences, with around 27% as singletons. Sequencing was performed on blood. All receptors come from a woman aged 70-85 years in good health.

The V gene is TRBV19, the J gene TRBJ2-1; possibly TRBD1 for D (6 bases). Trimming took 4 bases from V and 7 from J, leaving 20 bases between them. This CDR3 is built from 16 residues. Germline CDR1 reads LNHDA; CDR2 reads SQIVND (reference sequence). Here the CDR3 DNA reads TGTGCCAGTAGTAGAACAGGGTTGCAATTTCGGAATGAGCAGTTCTTC. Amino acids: CASSRTGLQFRNEQFF.

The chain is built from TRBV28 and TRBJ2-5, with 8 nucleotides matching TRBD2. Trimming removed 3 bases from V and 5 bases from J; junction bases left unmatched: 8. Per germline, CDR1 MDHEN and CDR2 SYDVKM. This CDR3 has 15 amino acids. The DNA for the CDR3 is TGTGCCAGCAGTTTTTCGGGGGGCGGGAGGGAGACCCAGTACTTC. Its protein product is CASSFSGGGRETQYF.

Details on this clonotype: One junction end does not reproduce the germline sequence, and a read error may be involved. CDR3 residues: CAISGTSGNGQFF. The CDR3 DNA reads as TGTGCCATCAGCGGGACTAGCGGGAATGGGCAGTTCTTC. This rearrangement joins TRBV10-3 to TRBJ2-5; 13 bases agree with TRBD2. The DNA matches TRBJ2-1 better at its end, which makes the J call doubtful. The germline gives CDR1 ENHRY, CDR2 SYGVKD. This CDR3 region has 13 residues.

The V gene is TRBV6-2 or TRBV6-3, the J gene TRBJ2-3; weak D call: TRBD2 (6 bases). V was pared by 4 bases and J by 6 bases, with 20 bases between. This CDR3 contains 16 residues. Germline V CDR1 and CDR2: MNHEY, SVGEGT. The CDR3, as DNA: TGTGCCAGCAGTTTTTCCCGGGACTTATTGACGGATACGCAGTATTTT. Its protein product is CASSFSRDLLTDTQYF.

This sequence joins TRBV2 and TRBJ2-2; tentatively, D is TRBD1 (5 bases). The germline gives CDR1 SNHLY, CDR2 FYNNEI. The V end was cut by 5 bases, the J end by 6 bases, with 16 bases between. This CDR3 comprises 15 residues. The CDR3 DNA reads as TGTGCCAGCAGTCTTGAGAAAAGGGGTCCCGGGGAGCTGTTTTTT. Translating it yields CASSLEKRGPGELFF.

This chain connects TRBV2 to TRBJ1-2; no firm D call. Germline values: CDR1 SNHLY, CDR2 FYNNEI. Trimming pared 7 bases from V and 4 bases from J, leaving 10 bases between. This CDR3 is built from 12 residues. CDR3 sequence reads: CASMRQSYGYTF. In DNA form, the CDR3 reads TGTGCCAGCATGCGGCAGAGCTATGGCTACACCTTC.

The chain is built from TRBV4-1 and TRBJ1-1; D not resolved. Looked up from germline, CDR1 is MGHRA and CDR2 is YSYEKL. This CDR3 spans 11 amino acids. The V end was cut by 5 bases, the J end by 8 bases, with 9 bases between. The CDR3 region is CASSTGREAFF. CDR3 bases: TGCGCCAGCAGCACCGGCCGGGAAGCTTTCTTT.

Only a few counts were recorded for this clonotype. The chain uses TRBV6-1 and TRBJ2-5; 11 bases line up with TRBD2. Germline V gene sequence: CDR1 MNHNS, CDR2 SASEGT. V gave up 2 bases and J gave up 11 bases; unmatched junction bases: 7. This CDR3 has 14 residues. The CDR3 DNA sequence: TGTGCCAGCAGTGAACTAGCTAGCGGGAGGATGCAGTACTTC. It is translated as CASSELASGRMQYF.

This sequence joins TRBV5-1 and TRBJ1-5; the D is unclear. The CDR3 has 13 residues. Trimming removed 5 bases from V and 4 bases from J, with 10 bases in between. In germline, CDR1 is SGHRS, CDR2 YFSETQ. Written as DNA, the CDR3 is TGCGCCAGCAGTGTGGGAGCGAATCAGCCCCAGCATTTT. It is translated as CASSVGANQPQHF.

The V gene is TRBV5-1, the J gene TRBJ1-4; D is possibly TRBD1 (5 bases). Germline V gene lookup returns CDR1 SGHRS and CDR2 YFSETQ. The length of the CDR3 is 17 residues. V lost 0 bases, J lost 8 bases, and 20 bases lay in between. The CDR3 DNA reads TGCGCCAGCAGCTTGGGAAATAGAGGGGAGCATAGCGAAAAACTGTTTTTT. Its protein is CASSLGNRGEHSEKLFF.

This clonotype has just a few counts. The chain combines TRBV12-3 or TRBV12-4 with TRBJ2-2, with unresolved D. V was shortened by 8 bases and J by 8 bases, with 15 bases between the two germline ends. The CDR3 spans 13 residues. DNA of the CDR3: TGTGCCAGCCGGTCCCGAAGACGTGGGGAGCTGTTTTTT. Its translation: CASRSRRRGELFF.

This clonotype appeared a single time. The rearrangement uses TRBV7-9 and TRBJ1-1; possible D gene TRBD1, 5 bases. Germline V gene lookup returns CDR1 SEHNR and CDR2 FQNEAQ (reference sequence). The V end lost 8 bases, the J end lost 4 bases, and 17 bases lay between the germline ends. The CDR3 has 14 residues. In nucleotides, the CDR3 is TGTGCCAGCGGAGGTGGGAGGGGAGGCACTGAAGCTTTCTTT. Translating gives CASGGGRGGTEAFF.

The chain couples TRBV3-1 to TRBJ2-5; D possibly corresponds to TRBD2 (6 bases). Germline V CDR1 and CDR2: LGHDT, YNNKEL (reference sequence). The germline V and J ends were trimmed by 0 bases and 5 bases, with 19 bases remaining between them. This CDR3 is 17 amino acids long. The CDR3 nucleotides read TGTGCCAGCAGCCAAGATCGTGGGACCCGGCGGGACGAGACCCAGTACTTC. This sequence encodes CASSQDRGTRRDETQYF.

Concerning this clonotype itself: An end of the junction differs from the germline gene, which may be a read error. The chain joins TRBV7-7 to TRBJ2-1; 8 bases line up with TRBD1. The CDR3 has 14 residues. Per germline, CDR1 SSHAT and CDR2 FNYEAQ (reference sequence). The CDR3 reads CASSSGTGGNEQFF. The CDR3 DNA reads TGTGCTAGCAGCTCCGGGACAGGAGGCAATGAGCAGTTCTTC.

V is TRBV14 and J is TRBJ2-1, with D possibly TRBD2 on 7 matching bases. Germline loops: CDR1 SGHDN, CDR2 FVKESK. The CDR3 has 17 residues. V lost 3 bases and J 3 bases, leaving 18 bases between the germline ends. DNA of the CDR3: TGTGCCAGCAGCCACCGGGACGGGGGGCCACTCTACAATGAGCAGTTCTTC. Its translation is CASSHRDGGPLYNEQFF.

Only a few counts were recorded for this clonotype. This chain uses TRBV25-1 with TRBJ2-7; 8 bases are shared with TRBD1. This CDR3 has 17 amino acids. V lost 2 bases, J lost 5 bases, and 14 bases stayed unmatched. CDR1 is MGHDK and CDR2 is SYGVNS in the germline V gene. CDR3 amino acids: CASSENPPGQGGNEQYF. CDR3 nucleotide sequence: TGTGCCAGCAGTGAAAATCCCCCCGGACAGGGAGGAAACGAGCAGTACTTC.

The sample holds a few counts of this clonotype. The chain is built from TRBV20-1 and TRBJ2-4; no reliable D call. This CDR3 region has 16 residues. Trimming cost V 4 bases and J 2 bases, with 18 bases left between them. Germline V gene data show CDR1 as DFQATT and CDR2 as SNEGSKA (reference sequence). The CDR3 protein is CSAKLPLGDTKNIQYF. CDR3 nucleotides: TGCAGTGCTAAACTCCCCCTAGGAGATACCAAAAACATTCAGTACTTC.

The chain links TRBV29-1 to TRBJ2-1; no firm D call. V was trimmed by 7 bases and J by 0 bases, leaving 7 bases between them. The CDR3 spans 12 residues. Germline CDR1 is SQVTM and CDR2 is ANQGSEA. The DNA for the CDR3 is TGCAGCGACTACTCCTCCTACAATGAGCAGTTCTTC. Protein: CSDYSSYNEQFF.

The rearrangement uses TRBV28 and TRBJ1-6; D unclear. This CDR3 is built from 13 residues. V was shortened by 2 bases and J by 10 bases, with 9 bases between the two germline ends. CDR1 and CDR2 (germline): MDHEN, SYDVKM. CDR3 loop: CASSLAEISPLHF. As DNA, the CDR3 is TGTGCCAGCAGTTTAGCGGAGATCTCACCCCTCCACTTT.

The CDR3 DNA is TGTGCCAGCTCACCAACACCGGGCTACATATATTTT. Encoded protein: CASSPTPGYIYF. The chain uses TRBV18 and TRBJ1-3, with no clear D. The CDR3 sequence is 12 residues long. The germline V gene has CDR1 KGHSH and CDR2 LQKENI. The V end lost 2 bases, the J end lost 12 bases, and 11 bases lay between the germline ends.

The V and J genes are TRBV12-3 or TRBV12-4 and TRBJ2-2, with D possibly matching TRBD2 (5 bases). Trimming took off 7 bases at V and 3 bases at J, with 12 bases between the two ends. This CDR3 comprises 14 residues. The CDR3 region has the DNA TGTGCCAGCATGAGGCGGGTATACACCGGGGAGCTGTTTTTT. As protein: CASMRRVYTGELFF.

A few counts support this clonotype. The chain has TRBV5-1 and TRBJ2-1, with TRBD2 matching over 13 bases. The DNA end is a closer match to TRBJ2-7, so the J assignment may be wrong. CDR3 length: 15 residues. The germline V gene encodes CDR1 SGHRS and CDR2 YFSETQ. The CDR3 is CASSGGLAGQYEQYF. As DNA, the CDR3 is TGCGCCAGCAGCGGGGGACTAGCGGGACAATACGAGCAGTACTTC.

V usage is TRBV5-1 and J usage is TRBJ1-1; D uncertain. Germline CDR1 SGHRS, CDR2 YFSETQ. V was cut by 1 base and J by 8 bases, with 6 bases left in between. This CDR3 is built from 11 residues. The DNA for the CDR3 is TGCGCCAGCAGCTTGAACGGAGAAGCTTTCTTT. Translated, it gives CASSLNGEAFF.

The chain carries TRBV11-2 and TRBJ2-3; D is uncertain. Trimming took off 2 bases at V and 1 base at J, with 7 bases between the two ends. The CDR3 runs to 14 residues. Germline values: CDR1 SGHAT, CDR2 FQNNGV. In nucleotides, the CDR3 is TGTGCCAGCAGCTTACTCCTGCGCACAGATACGCAGTATTTT. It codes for CASSLLLRTDTQYF.